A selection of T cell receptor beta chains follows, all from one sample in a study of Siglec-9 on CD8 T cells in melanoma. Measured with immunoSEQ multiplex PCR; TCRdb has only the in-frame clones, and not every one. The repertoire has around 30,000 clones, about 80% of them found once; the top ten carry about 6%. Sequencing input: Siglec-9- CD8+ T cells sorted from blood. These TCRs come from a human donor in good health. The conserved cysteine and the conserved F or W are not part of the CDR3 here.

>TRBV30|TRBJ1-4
AWRDKVPGQVNEKLF
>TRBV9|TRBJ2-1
ASSVALVYHNEQF
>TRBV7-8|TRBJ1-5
ASSLGGSQPQH
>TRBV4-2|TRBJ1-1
ASSERNTEAF
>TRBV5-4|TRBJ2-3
ASSPGPLGEIMDTQY
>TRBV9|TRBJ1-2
ASSVVPGTNYGYT
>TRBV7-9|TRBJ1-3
ASSLEAGNTIY
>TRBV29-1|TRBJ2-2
SVTGTGGTAIHTGELF
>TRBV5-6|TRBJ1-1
ASSQTGIEAF
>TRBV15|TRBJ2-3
ATSRDHLTSTDTQY
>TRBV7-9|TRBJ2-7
ASSGEPGLSSYEQY
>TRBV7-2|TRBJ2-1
ASSVTSGKADEQF
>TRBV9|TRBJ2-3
ASSPDADTQY
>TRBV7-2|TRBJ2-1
ASSLSAEQF
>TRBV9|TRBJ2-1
ASSVALAGYNEQF
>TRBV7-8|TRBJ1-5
ASSLDTLWPPQH
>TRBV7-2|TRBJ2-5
ASPGRTGQETQY
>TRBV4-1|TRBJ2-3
ASSQVTAGLAVLTDTDTQY
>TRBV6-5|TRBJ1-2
ASSYGVGLGYGYT
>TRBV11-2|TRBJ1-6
ASSFSDPYNSPLH
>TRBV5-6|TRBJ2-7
ASSFFRVNPYEQY
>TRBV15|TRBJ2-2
ATSPGTSGSRITGELF
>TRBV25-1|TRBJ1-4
ASSEFGVSTNEKLF
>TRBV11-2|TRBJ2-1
ASTLGFGDNEQF
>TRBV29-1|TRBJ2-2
SVEGTGFTGELF
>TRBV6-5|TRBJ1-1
ASSYSQQGFRTEAF
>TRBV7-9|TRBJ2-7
ASSFSSGGSFYEQY
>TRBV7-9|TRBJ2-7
ASSSPDKEGGTSPYEQY
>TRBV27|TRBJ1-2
ASSFFSGEKDGYT
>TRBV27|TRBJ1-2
ASSLYPKSNYGYT
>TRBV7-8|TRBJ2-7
ASSLAPGSGATNYEQY
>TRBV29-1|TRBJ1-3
SVVSRDSGNTIY
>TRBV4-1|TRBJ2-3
ASSQSTDTQY
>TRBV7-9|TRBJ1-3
ASSPRLGEGSAGNTIY
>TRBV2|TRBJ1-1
ASSEGGEYAEAF
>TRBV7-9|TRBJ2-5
ASSLVRSQETQY
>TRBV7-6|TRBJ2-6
ASSIGGRPGANVLT
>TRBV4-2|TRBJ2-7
ASSLGGTTSEQY
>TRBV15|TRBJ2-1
ATSSDRARYNEQF
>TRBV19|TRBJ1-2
ASSIGQGHHYT
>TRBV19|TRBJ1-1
ASSIVSPNTEAF
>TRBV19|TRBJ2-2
ATTREGLMNTGELF
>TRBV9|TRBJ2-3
ASSGVSTDTQY
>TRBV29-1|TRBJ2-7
SVETGTGGYEQY
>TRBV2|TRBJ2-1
ASSERGRGHNEQF
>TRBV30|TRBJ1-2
AWTRKLYGYT
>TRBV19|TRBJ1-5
ASSGDRGLSNQPQH
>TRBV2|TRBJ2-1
ASGISVGVVSYNEQF
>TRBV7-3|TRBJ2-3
ASSLRGRLADEGDTQY
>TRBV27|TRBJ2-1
ASSPPSGRPINEQF
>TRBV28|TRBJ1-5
ASSFASLTRQGNQPQH
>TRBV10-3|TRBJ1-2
AISESKGAQDGYT
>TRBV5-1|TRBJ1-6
ASTGGSYNSPLH
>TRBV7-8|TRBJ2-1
ASSLSQGDHNEQF
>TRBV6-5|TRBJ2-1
ASGSSSASSYNEQF
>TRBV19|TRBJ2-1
ASSSGGSSYNEQF
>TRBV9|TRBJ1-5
ASSVGGFNQPQH
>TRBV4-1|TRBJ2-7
ASSHLSGTGGSI
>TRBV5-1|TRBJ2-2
ASSKTGGAYTGELF